Presented here are 7 T cell receptor beta chains from one specimen sequenced in a study of memory CD4+ T cells and cytomegalovirus serostatus. The sort gate was single viable CD3+CD4+CD8-CD45RO+ cells for memory CD4+ T cells. Method: immunoSEQ multiplex PCR; TCRdb's copy keeps in-frame clones and lacks some. This table has about 59,000 clones, around 80% appearing once. The sample was memory CD4+ T cells from blood. The receptor set was obtained from an adult in good health and CMV-seronegative.

The chain employs TRBV11-3 and TRBJ2-5, with D perhaps matching TRBD2 (7 bases). CDR1 SGHNT and CDR2 YENEEA come from the germline V gene. V was shortened by 3 bases and J by 5 bases, with 13 bases between the two germline ends. The length of the CDR3 is 14 residues. CDR3 residues: CASSFGGLQETQYF. The CDR3 DNA follows: TGTGCCAGCAGCTTCGGGGGGCTGCAGGAGACCCAGTACTTC.

Of note for this clone: Since no conserved phenylalanine or tryptophan closes the CDR3, a read error is the likely cause. The rearrangement links TRBV6-5 to TRBJ1-5; no clear D. V lost 6 bases to trimming and J lost 7 bases, with 16 bases between them. This CDR3 comprises 14 residues. Germline lookup yields CDR1 MNHEY and CDR2 SVGAGI. The chain's CDR3 is CASSITTRGQPQHL. The CDR3 bases are TGTGCCAGCAGCATAACGACAAGAGGACAGCCCCAGCATCTT.

This clone was observed a handful of times. The gene calls are TRBV7-9 and TRBJ2-1, with D possibly matching TRBD2 (6 bases). The V end lost 5 bases, the J end lost 7 bases, and 24 bases lay between the germline ends. Per the germline V gene, CDR1 is SEHNR and CDR2 is FQNEAQ (reference sequence). CDR3 length: 17 residues. CDR3 loop: CASSPPLRESIMNEQFF. CDR3 bases: TGTGCCAGCAGCCCCCCCCTACGGGAGAGTATCATGAATGAGCAGTTCTTC.

V usage is TRBV28 and J usage is TRBJ2-5; 8 bases are a match to TRBD1. Germline-derived CDR1 and CDR2 are MDHEN and SYDVKM. The V segment lost 5 bases and the J segment 7 bases; nucleotides outside the gene matches: 12. The CDR3 extends over 15 amino acids. CDR3 nucleotide sequence: TGTGCCAGCAGTGGACAGGGCCGGGGCCTGTTGACCCAGTACTTC. It yields the protein CASSGQGRGLLTQYF.

This clone has just a few counts. The J gene is TRBJ2-2, the V gene TRBV7-3; D uncertain. With 1 base removed from V and 2 bases from J, the gap between germline ends came to 11 bases. There are 16 residues in the CDR3. From germline, CDR1 is SGHTA and CDR2 FQGTGA. This chain's CDR3 is CASSLNGRRNTGELFF. The CDR3 DNA sequence: TGTGCCAGCAGCTTAAATGGGCGGCGCAACACCGGGGAGCTGTTTTTT.

CDR3 protein: CASSVRGAAEKLFF. The CDR3 coding sequence is TGTGCCAGCAGTGTCAGGGGGGCGGCTGAAAAACTGTTTTTT. The chain is built from TRBV25-1 and TRBJ1-4; TRBD1 matches 7 bases. The V gene's germline CDR1 is MGHDK and CDR2 SYGVNS. CDR3 length: 14 residues. V lost 4 bases, J lost 7 bases, and 6 bases stayed unmatched.

The rearrangement links TRBV19 to TRBJ1-5; D perhaps matches TRBD1 (5 bases). From germline, CDR1 is LNHDA and CDR2 SQIVND (reference sequence). The CDR3 sequence is 13 residues long. V was shortened by 6 bases and J by 5 bases, with 11 bases between the two germline ends. CDR3 residues: CASRKTAHQPQHF. Here the CDR3 DNA reads TGTGCCAGTAGAAAGACAGCGCATCAGCCCCAGCATTTT.